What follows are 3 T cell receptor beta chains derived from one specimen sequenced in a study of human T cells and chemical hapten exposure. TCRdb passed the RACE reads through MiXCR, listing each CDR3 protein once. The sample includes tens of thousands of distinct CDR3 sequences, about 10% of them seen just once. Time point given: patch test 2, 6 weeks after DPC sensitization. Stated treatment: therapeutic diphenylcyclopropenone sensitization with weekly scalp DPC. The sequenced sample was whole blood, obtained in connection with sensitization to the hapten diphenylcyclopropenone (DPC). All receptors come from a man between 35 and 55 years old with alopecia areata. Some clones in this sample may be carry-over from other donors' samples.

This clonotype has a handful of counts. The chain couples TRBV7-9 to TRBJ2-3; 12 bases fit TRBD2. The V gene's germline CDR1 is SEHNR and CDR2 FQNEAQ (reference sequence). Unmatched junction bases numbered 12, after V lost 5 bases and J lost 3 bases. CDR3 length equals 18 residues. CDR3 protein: CASSATVRTSGKTDTQYF. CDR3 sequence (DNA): TGTGCCAGCAGCGCGACTGTGCGGACTAGCGGGAAGACAGATACGCAGTATTTT.

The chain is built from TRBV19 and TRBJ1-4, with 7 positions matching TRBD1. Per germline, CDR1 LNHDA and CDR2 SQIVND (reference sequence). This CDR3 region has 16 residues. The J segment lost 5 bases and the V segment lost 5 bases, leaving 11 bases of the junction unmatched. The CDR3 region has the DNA TGTGCCAGTAGTCGGGCCCGGACAGGCGGAAATGAAAAACTGTTTTTT. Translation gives CASSRARTGGNEKLFF. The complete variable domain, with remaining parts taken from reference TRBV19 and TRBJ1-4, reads DGGITQSPKYLFRKEGQNVTLSCEQNLNHDAMYWYRQDPGQGLRLIYYSQIVNDFQKGDIAEGYSVSREKKESFPLTVTSAQKNPTAFYLCASSRARTGGNEKLFFGSGTQLSVL.

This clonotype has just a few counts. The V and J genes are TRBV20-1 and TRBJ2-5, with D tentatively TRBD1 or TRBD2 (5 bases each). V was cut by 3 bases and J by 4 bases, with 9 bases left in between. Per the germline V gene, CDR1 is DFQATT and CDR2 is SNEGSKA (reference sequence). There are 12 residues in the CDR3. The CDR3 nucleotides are TGCAGTGCTAGTCATGGGGGAGAGACCCAGTACTTC. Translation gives CSASHGGETQYF.